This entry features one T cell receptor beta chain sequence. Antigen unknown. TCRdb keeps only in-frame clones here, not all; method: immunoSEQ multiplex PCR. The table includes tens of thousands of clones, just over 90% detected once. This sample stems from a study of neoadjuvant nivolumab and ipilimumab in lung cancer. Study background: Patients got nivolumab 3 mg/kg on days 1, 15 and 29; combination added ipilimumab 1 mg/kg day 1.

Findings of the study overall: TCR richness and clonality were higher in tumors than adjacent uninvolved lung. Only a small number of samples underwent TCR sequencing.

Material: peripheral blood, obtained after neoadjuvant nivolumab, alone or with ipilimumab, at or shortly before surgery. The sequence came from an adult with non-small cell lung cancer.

CDR3 amino acids: CASSLARGANTGELFF. CDR3 in DNA: TGTGCCAGCAGCTTAGCGCGAGGGGCGAACACCGGGGAGCTGTTTTTT. The chain carries TRBV7-2 and TRBJ2-2; D assignment may be TRBD1 or TRBD2 (5 bases each). Germline V lookup: CDR1 SGHTA, CDR2 FQGNSA. Trimming took off 0 bases at V and 0 bases at J, with 8 bases between the two ends. The CDR3 covers 16 residues.